Listed below are T cell receptor beta chains from one sample, sequenced in a study of post-analysis software for immune sequencing data. TCRdb analysed the PCR reads with MiXCR anew, one entry per CDR3 protein. The sample has roughly 540,000 distinct CDR3 sequences, approximately 31% seen once. The sample comprised blood. All receptors come from a girl aged 2 to 17 with multiple sclerosis. Both conserved end residues are part of each CDR3. D genes are given only for firm matches. Clone size is stated in some rows and not others, as once, few, many or a class when expanded.

length,J,size,D,V,DNA,CDR3
13,TRBJ2-4,-,-,TRBV6-5,TGTGCCAGCAGTTACTTGGTAGGTGGCATTCAGTACTTC,CASSYLVGGIQYF
16,TRBJ2-4,few,TRBD2,TRBV5-1,TGCGCCAGCAGCTTGACTAGCGGGGGGGCCAAAAACATTCAGTACTTC,CASSLTSGGAKNIQYF
17,TRBJ2-1,many,TRBD2,TRBV6-6,TGTGCCAGCAGTTACGGGACGGGGGGGCCGTCCTACAATGAGCAGTTCTTC,CASSYGTGGPSYNEQFF
13,TRBJ1-2,-,TRBD1,TRBV10-3,TGTGCCATCACCATGGACAGGAACTATGGCTACACCTTC,CAITMDRNYGYTF
15,TRBJ2-5,-,TRBD2,TRBV10-3,TGTGCCATCAGTGGTGTCCGGGGGGGCCGGGAGACCCAGTACTTC,CAISGVRGGRETQYF
14,TRBJ2-1,few,-,TRBV20-1,TGCAGTGCTTCCCGGGGGGCCGGCGAATTCGAGCAGTTCTTC,CSASRGAGEFEQFF
14,TRBJ2-1,-,-,TRBV5-1,TGCGCCAGCAGAGGCGGCAGCCCCTACAATGAGCAGTTCTTC,CASRGGSPYNEQFF
16,TRBJ2-1,-,TRBD2,TRBV7-2,TGTGCCAGCATCCCTAGCGGGGGGCCTTCCTACAATGAGCGGTTCTTC,CASIPSGGPSYNERFF
16,TRBJ2-3,-,-,TRBV6-6,TGTGCCAGCAGTTCCGATGGAGGAGGTCGACCAGATGCGCAGTATTTT,CASSSDGGGRPDAQYF
12,TRBJ1-2,-,TRBD1,TRBV29-1,TGCAGCGCCTACAGGGGTGACTATGGCTACACCTTC,CSAYRGDYGYTF
14,TRBJ1-2,-,-,TRBV4-1,TGCGCCAGCAGCGCCCAGGGTTGGGGCTATGGCTACACCTTC,CASSAQGWGYGYTF
19,TRBJ1-2,-,TRBD1,TRBV7-2,TGTGCCAGCAGCTTAGCTTTGTGGGACAGAGGGCCCCAGGACTATGGCTACACCTTC,CASSLALWDRGPQDYGYTF
14,TRBJ1-2,few,-,TRBV6-6,TGTGCCAGCAGATACTCGGGACGGTCGAATGGCTACACCTTC,CASRYSGRSNGYTF
16,TRBJ2-1,-,TRBD2,TRBV20-1,TGCAGTGCTAGAGATAGGGTGGCTAGCGGTTACGATGAGCAGTTCTTC,CSARDRVASGYDEQFF
15,TRBJ1-4,-,TRBD1,TRBV11-2,TGTGCCAGCAGCTCGGACAGGGGCGTGAATGAAAAACTGTTTTTT,CASSSDRGVNEKLFF
10,TRBJ1-2,-,-,TRBV28,TGTGCCACATCTAACTATGGCTACACCTTC,CATSNYGYTF
14,TRBJ2-1,-,TRBD1,TRBV6-2/TRBV6-3,TGTGCCACCTCTCCGGCCGGGACAGTCAATGAGCAGTTCTTC,CATSPAGTVNEQFF
16,TRBJ2-7,-,TRBD1,TRBV20-1,TGCAGTGCTAGAGATTTGAGGGAAGGGGGCTTTTACGAGCAGTACTTC,CSARDLREGGFYEQYF
15,TRBJ2-2,-,-,TRBV11-2,TGTGCCAGCAGCTTACAGATCGCGAACACCGGGGAGCTGTTTTTT,CASSLQIANTGELFF
16,TRBJ2-6,few,-,TRBV6-1,TGTGCCAGCAACATAACGCCAGGGGCTGGGGCCAACGTCCTGACTTTC,CASNITPGAGANVLTF
11,TRBJ2-3,-,-,TRBV20-1,TGCAGTGCTCCAAGCGGAGATACGCAGTATTTT,CSAPSGDTQYF
14,TRBJ2-7,-,-,TRBV10-3,TGTGCCATCAGTGCGAAGGGGGACACCTACGAGCAGTACTTC,CAISAKGDTYEQYF
15,TRBJ2-7,few,-,TRBV5-1,TGCGCCAGCAGCGTAACCGGGACGGCTAACTACGAGCAGTACTTC,CASSVTGTANYEQYF
13,TRBJ1-5,-,TRBD1,TRBV29-1,TGCAGCGTGGCTAAGGGGGCTCTTCAGCCCCAGCATTTT,CSVAKGALQPQHF
12,TRBJ2-7,few,-,TRBV6-2/TRBV6-3,TGTGCCAGCAGGACGTCCATCGACGAGCAGTACTTC,CASRTSIDEQYF
13,TRBJ2-5,-,-,TRBV6-1,TGTGCCAGCAGTGTCCCACTCGGGGAGACCCAGTACTTC,CASSVPLGETQYF
16,TRBJ2-7,-,TRBD1,TRBV2,TGTGCCAGCAGTGAAAGCCAGGGACAGGGCTCCTACGAGCAGTACTTC,CASSESQGQGSYEQYF
13,TRBJ1-2,few,TRBD1,TRBV7-2,TGTGCCAGCAGCCTCCAGACAGGGTTTGGCTACACCTTC,CASSLQTGFGYTF
14,TRBJ1-2,-,TRBD1,TRBV6-6,TGTGCCAGCTCAGGGACAGAAGCTAACTATGGCTACACCTTC,CASSGTEANYGYTF
14,TRBJ2-5,-,TRBD2,TRBV14,TGTGCCAGCAGCCAAGTAACCCAGACTAGCGCCCAGTACTTC,CASSQVTQTSAQYF
12,TRBJ1-4,few,TRBD1,TRBV10-3,TGTGCCATCCCCAGGACAGGGGAAAAACTGTTTTTT,CAIPRTGEKLFF
15,TRBJ2-5,once,TRBD1,TRBV7-9,TGTGCCAGCAGCCTAGTTCCGGGACAGAAAGAGACCCAGTACTTC,CASSLVPGQKETQYF
14,TRBJ2-1,-,TRBD2,TRBV20-1,TGCAGTGCTAGAGATTGGACTAGCGGTACTGAGCAGTTCTTC,CSARDWTSGTEQFF
13,TRBJ1-2,many,-,TRBV5-1,TGCGCCAGCAGCTTGTCGGCGGGCGATGGCTACACCTTC,CASSLSAGDGYTF
16,TRBJ2-3,few,TRBD2,TRBV15,TGTGCCACCAGCAGAGGGACTAGGGCTAGCACAGATACGCAGTATTTT,CATSRGTRASTDTQYF
16,TRBJ1-2,few,-,TRBV10-3,TGTGCCATCAGTGAGGAGGCAGGAGAAACTAACTATGGCTACACCTTC,CAISEEAGETNYGYTF
13,TRBJ2-1,-,-,TRBV4-1,TGCGCCAGCAGCCAAGGCTGGCCGGATGAGCAGTTCTTC,CASSQGWPDEQFF
15,TRBJ2-7,few,TRBD1,TRBV3-1,TGTGCCAGCAGCCAGCCCGGACAGGGGGCTGGAGAGCAGTACTTC,CASSQPGQGAGEQYF
14,TRBJ1-2,few,-,TRBV9,TGTGCCAGCAGCTCTCAGGACGGGAACTATGGCTACACCTTC,CASSSQDGNYGYTF
15,TRBJ1-2,few,-,TRBV6-5,TGTGCCAGCAGTCCCTGGGGGACGGGGGAAGATGGCTACACCTTC,CASSPWGTGEDGYTF
15,TRBJ2-7,few,-,TRBV7-9,TGTGCCAGCAGCTTAGCTGGGTCAGGTCCCTACGAGCAGTACTTC,CASSLAGSGPYEQYF
14,TRBJ2-7,few,-,TRBV3-1,TGTGCCAGCAGCCAAGGACTCCTAGCGCACGAGCAGTACTTC,CASSQGLLAHEQYF
13,TRBJ1-4,-,-,TRBV6-6,TGTGCCAGCAGTTACCGAAATAATGAAAAACTGTTTTTT,CASSYRNNEKLFF
13,TRBJ1-5,few,TRBD1,TRBV20-1,TGCAGTGCTAGCACAGACAGGGGCGAGCCCCAGCATTTT,CSASTDRGEPQHF
15,TRBJ2-5,-,TRBD1,TRBV3-1,TGTGCCAGCAGCAACTACAGGGGGCTCGGAGAGACCCAGTACTTC,CASSNYRGLGETQYF
12,TRBJ2-5,-,-,TRBV9,TGTGCCAGCAGCGATCAGACGTGGGCCCAGTACTTC,CASSDQTWAQYF
13,TRBJ1-2,few,TRBD1,TRBV6-5,TGTGCCAGCAGTCCCGGACAGGGGCAAGGCTACACCTTC,CASSPGQGQGYTF
12,TRBJ2-2,few,-,TRBV7-2,TGTGCCTGGGGCGACGTCACCGGGGAGCTGTTTTTT,CAWGDVTGELFF
16,TRBJ2-3,few,-,TRBV2,TGTGCCAGCAGTGAAGACACGGGGGAAAGCACAGATACGCAGTATTTT,CASSEDTGESTDTQYF
19,TRBJ1-6,few,-,TRBV6-5,TGTGCCAGCAGTTACACGTCGGGGGAGGCTAGCTCCTATAATTCACCCCTCCACTTT,CASSYTSGEASSYNSPLHF